This T cell receptor (beta chain) appears in the sequencing data of a study of CD8 T cells in ankylosing spondylitis. The ends were cut back, 1 base at V and 1 base at J, with 7 bases in the middle. The CDR3 has 14 residues. Germline V gene data show CDR1 as SGHRS and CDR2 as YFSETQ. Findings of the study overall: Seemingly distinctive of ankylosing spondylitis blood was a TCR beta motif formed by eight highly homologous variants. The study looked at matched synovial fluid samples from ankylosing spondylitis patients. Disease-linked clones were reported to be significantly enriched there. Some motif variants were previously reported in reactive arthritis synovial fluid and blood.

This clonotype was detected only a few times. Its specificity is unknown. Libraries for TCR beta were made by quantitative 5'-RACE with molecular barcodes. MiXCR, applied by TCRdb to the 5' RACE reads, yields one record per CDR3 protein. The repertoire consists of roughly 450,000 distinct CDR3 sequences, with about 24% occurring once and the leading ten covering roughly 0.9%. The V and J genes are TRBV5-1 and TRBJ2-3; tentative D call: TRBD1 (6 bases). The source of this sequence is a male donor with ankylosing spondylitis. Sequencing was done on a sample of blood, either unsorted or a sorted T cell fraction (not recorded which). CDR3 coding DNA: TGCGCCAGCAGCTTGAACAGGGGCACAGATACGCAGTATTTT. Its translation: CASSLNRGTDTQYF. Filled out from reference TRBV5-1 and TRBJ2-3, the complete variable domain reads KAGVTQTPRYLIKTRGQQVTLSCSPISGHRSVSWYQQTPGQGLQFLFEYFSETQRNKGNFPGRFSGRQFSNSRSEMNVSTLELGDSALYLCASSLNRGTDTQYFGPGTRLTVL.